The 19 T cell receptor beta chains listed next were all sequenced from one sample in a study of T cells after yellow fever vaccination. TCRdb passed the 5' RACE reads through MiXCR, listing each CDR3 protein once. This sample yields 610,000 or so distinct CDR3 sequences, of which about 12% are seen a single time; 14% to 15% belongs to the top ten. The sequenced sample was PBMCs, obtained on the day of the yellow fever booster vaccination. These receptors all come from a man under 40 who received the YFV17D yellow fever vaccine.

This clonotype was seen a few times. This chain connects TRBV5-5 to TRBJ2-1, with 8 nucleotides matching TRBD2. The CDR3 has 16 amino acids. Per the germline V gene, CDR1 is SGHKS and CDR2 is YYEKEE (reference sequence). V lost 3 bases, J lost 0 bases, and 5 bases stayed unmatched. The CDR3 DNA sequence: TGTGCCAGCAGCTACATAGCGGGAAGCTCCTACAATGAGCAGTTCTTC. Translated: CASSYIAGSSYNEQFF.

This chain links TRBV4-1 with TRBJ2-3; TRBD2 matches 9 bases. The length of the CDR3 is 17 residues. V dropped 1 base and J dropped 0; count of bases not matched to a gene: 5. The V gene's germline CDR1 is MGHRA and CDR2 YSYEKL. The CDR3 coding sequence is TGCGCCAGCAGCCAAGTAGGGCGGGAGGGGAGCACAGATACGCAGTATTTT. Its protein product is CASSQVGREGSTDTQYF.

This clonotype has only a few counts. The chain employs TRBV10-2 and TRBJ2-1; no clear D gene. V lost 0 bases and J lost 0, with 9 bases in between. In germline, CDR1 is WSHSY, CDR2 SAAADI. The CDR3 has 16 residues. The CDR3 DNA follows: TGCGCCAGCAGTGAGTCGAGCCTGGTCTCCTACAATGAGCAGTTCTTC. As protein: CASSESSLVSYNEQFF.

This clonotype was observed a handful of times. The chain is built from TRBV4-3 and TRBJ1-6; no clear D gene. CDR1 and CDR2 from the germline V gene are LGHNA and YSLEER. The CDR3 covers 14 residues. The V end was cut by 1 base, the J end by 6 bases, with 7 bases between. The DNA of the CDR3 is TGCGCCAGCAGCCAAGCGGGGTTTAATTCACCCCTCCACTTT. Its protein product is CASSQAGFNSPLHF.

This clonotype was seen a handful of times. V and J are TRBV5-1 and TRBJ2-1; 15 bases match TRBD2. The CDR3 sequence is 18 residues long. V lost 3 bases and J lost 4; bases outside the gene matches: 8. The germline gives CDR1 SGHRS, CDR2 YFSETQ. CDR3 in DNA: TGCGCCAGCAGCTCCCGGACTAGCGGGAGGGCCACGTACAATGAGCAGTTCTTC. This translates into CASSSRTSGRATYNEQFF.

V is TRBV14 and J is TRBJ2-1, with D hard to call. Germline CDR1 reads SGHDN; CDR2 reads FVKESK. The CDR3 contains 17 residues. V dropped 1 base and J dropped 0 bases, with 13 bases sitting between them. CDR3 in DNA: TGTGCCAGCAGCCAAGCTCGTGGAGTTAGCTCCTACAATGAGCAGTTCTTC. Protein: CASSQARGVSSYNEQFF.

V gene TRBV5-1 combines with J gene TRBJ2-3; perhaps TRBD2 as D (5 bases). The V gene lost 2 bases and the J gene lost 5 bases, with 15 bases spanning the gap. Germline V gives CDR1 SGHRS, CDR2 YFSETQ. The CDR3 is 15 residues long. The CDR3 loop reads CASSFSARGQDTQYF. In DNA, the CDR3 is TGCGCCAGCAGCTTTTCGGCTAGAGGGCAAGATACGCAGTATTTT. The entire variable domain, with the rest obtained from reference TRBV5-1 and TRBJ2-3, is as follows: KAGVTQTPRYLIKTRGQQVTLSCSPISGHRSVSWYQQTPGQGLQFLFEYFSETQRNKGNFPGRFSGRQFSNSRSEMNVSTLELGDSALYLCASSFSARGQDTQYFGPGTRLTVL.

This clonotype was seen only a few times. The gene calls are TRBV27 and TRBJ2-5; 7 bases align to TRBD1. Germline V CDR1 and CDR2: MNHEY, SMNVEV (reference sequence). The CDR3 is 15 amino acids. The junction had 4 bases not matched to a gene; V was cut back by 0 bases and J by 3 bases. CDR3 region: CASSLSGGGEETQYF. The CDR3 bases are TGTGCCAGCAGTTTATCAGGGGGCGGAGAAGAGACCCAGTACTTC.

V is TRBV15 and J is TRBJ2-4; TRBD1 aligns across 7 bases. CDR1 and CDR2 from the germline V gene are LNHNV and YYDKDF (reference sequence). V dropped 4 bases and J dropped 13; count of bases not matched to a gene: 10. This CDR3 has 13 residues. CDR3 sequence reads: CATSKGQKARQYF. CDR3 DNA sequence: TGTGCCACCAGCAAGGGACAGAAGGCACGGCAGTACTTC. Full variable domain (rest looked up from reference TRBV15 and TRBJ2-4): DAMVIQNPRYQVTQFGKPVTLSCSQTLNHNVMYWYQQKSSQAPKLLFHYYDKDFNNEADTPDNFQSRRPNTSFCFLDIRSPGLGDTAMYLCATSKGQKARQYFGAGTRLSVL.

This clonotype appeared many times. The chain carries TRBV20-1 and TRBJ1-1; D is perhaps TRBD1 (5 bases). Germline lookup yields CDR1 DFQATT and CDR2 SNEGSKA (reference sequence). V was shortened by 2 bases and J by 0 bases, with 7 bases between the two germline ends. The CDR3 is made up of 13 amino acids. CDR3 residues: CSARWTMNTEAFF. CDR3 nucleotides: TGCAGTGCTAGATGGACAATGAACACTGAAGCTTTCTTT.

The genes are TRBV30 and TRBJ1-1; the D gene is possibly TRBD1 (5 bases). Germline-derived CDR1 and CDR2 are GTSNPN and SVGIG (reference sequence). The CDR3 runs 12 residues. The DNA for the CDR3 is TGTGCTGGAGTCGAAGGGGTTTTGAAAGCTTTCTTT. It translates to CAGVEGVLKAFF. The full variable domain, in which reference TRBV30 and TRBJ1-1 provide the parts outside the CDR3, is SQTIHQWPATLVQPVGSPLSLECTVEGTSNPNLYWYRQAAGRGLQLLFYSVGIGQISSEVPQNLSASRPQDRQFILSSKKLLLSDSGFYLCAGVEGVLKAFFGQGTRLTVV.

This clonotype was recorded a few times. The J gene is TRBJ2-7, the V gene TRBV15; TRBD2 agrees at 7 bases. The CDR3 is 13 amino acids. Per the germline V gene, CDR1 is LNHNV and CDR2 is YYDKDF (reference sequence). Trimming removed 6 bases from V and 2 bases from J; junction bases left unmatched: 4. The CDR3 spells CATRSGGTYEQYF. As DNA, the CDR3 is TGTGCCACCAGGTCCGGGGGGACCTACGAGCAGTACTTC.

This clonotype was seen more than once but under ten times. The chain couples TRBV6-2 or TRBV6-3 to TRBJ2-3, with 8 bases fitting TRBD2. Germline lookup yields CDR1 MNHEY and CDR2 SVGEGT. The V segment lost 7 bases and the J segment 2 bases; nucleotides outside the gene matches: 2. CDR3 length: 13 residues. The CDR3 loop is CASTAGVTDTQYF. CDR3 bases: TGTGCCAGCACAGCGGGAGTCACAGATACGCAGTATTTT.

This rearrangement joins TRBV5-1 to TRBJ2-7; D perhaps matches TRBD1 (6 bases). Germline lookup yields CDR1 SGHRS and CDR2 YFSETQ. Trimming cost V 0 bases and J 3 bases, with 13 bases left between them. This CDR3 is built from 15 residues. CDR3 loop: CASSLGAGANYEQYF. The CDR3 DNA follows: TGCGCCAGCAGCTTGGGAGCAGGGGCTAACTACGAGCAGTACTTC.

This clonotype was observed a handful of times. CDR3 region: CAAGGRTDTQYF. CDR3 DNA: TGTGCCGCTGGCGGGAGAACAGATACGCAGTATTTT. The chain has TRBV7-6 and TRBJ2-3; 7 bases map to TRBD2. Germline trimming cut 11 bases from V and 3 bases from J; bases unmatched to any gene: 5. The germline gives CDR1 SGHVS, CDR2 FNYEAQ. This CDR3 contains 12 residues.

This clonotype turned up a few times. In DNA, the CDR3 is TGCAGTGCTCCCGGGACAGGGAACACTGAAGCTTTCTTT. This sequence encodes CSAPGTGNTEAFF. The chain links TRBV20-1 to TRBJ1-1, with 8 bases matching TRBD1. The junction had 3 bases not matched to a gene; V was cut back by 5 bases and J by 1 base. Germline V gene sequence: CDR1 DFQATT, CDR2 SNEGSKA (reference sequence). CDR3 length: 13 amino acids.

The table lists this clonotype with many counts. The rearrangement uses TRBV7-2 and TRBJ2-1; 8 positions match TRBD1. Looked up from germline, CDR1 is SGHTA and CDR2 is FQGNSA. This CDR3 is built from 15 residues. Germline trimming cut 3 bases from V and 4 bases from J; bases unmatched to any gene: 5. DNA of the CDR3: TGTGCCAGCAGCTTGGGGACAGGTCGATACAATGAGCAGTTCTTC. This translates into CASSLGTGRYNEQFF.

The V call is TRBV20-1, the J call TRBJ2-1; 9 bases map to TRBD2. The germline V gene has CDR1 DFQATT and CDR2 SNEGSKA (reference sequence). Losses at the gene ends were 3 bases for V and 4 bases for J; bases not matched to a gene: 4. This CDR3 region has 14 residues. The CDR3 sequence: CSASMTSGYNEQFF. The CDR3 nucleotides read TGCAGTGCTAGTATGACTAGCGGATACAATGAGCAGTTCTTC.

The rearrangement joins TRBV6-5 to TRBJ1-1; tentatively, D is TRBD1 (6 bases). CDR3 size: 17 residues. The V gene lost 2 bases and the J gene lost 0 bases, with 16 bases spanning the gap. CDR1 MNHEY and CDR2 SVGAGI come from the germline V gene. The CDR3 here is CASSYPNDQGLNTEAFF. CDR3 in DNA: TGTGCCAGCAGTTACCCTAATGACCAGGGGTTGAACACTGAAGCTTTCTTT.